The 10 T cell receptor beta chains presented below share a single source sample, sequenced in a study of shared clonotypes between healthy human individuals. Method: immunoSEQ multiplex PCR; TCRdb's copy keeps in-frame clones and lacks some. This table has around 980,000 clones, about 84% appearing once. Sequencing was performed on memory CD4+ T cells from PBMCs. Subset meaning: CD45RA-negative fraction. These receptor sequences come from a man younger than 35 in good health. Some clones in this sample may be carry-over from other donors' samples.

CDR3 nucleotide sequence: TGCAGCGTTGCTGGACAGGCCTCATCCTATGGCTACACCTTC. Its translation: CSVAGQASSYGYTF. V and J are TRBV29-1 and TRBJ1-2; 7 nucleotides match TRBD1. The V gene end was trimmed by 4 bases and the J gene end by 4 bases; junction bases not matched to a gene: 9. Germline CDR1 is SQVTM and CDR2 is ANQGSEA. The CDR3 spans 14 residues.

The genes are TRBV9 and TRBJ2-1; 9 nucleotides line up with TRBD2. Germline V gives CDR1 SGDLS, CDR2 YYNGEE. The CDR3 is made up of 14 amino acids. The J segment lost 9 bases and the V segment lost 3 bases, leaving 7 bases of the junction unmatched. The CDR3 DNA sequence: TGTGCCAGCAGCGCGACTAGCGGACGGGGTGAGCAGTTCTTC. This gives the protein CASSATSGRGEQFF.

The chain employs TRBV9 and TRBJ2-1; the D is unclear. The germline V gene encodes CDR1 SGDLS and CDR2 YYNGEE. CDR3 length equals 16 residues. V was shortened by 4 bases and J by 0 bases, with 14 bases between the two germline ends. CDR3 amino acids: CASSPPGATSYNEQFF. CDR3 nucleotide sequence: TGTGCCAGCAGCCCCCCTGGCGCAACCTCCTACAATGAGCAGTTCTTC. The full variable domain, with the rest looked up from reference TRBV9 and TRBJ2-1, is DSGVTQTPKHLITATGQRVTLRCSPRSGDLSVYWYQQSLDQGLQFLIQYYNGEERAKGNILERFSAQQFPDLHSELNLSSLELGDSALYFCASSPPGATSYNEQFFGPGTRLTVL.

The gene calls are TRBV2 and TRBJ1-2, with D uncertain. There are 12 residues in the CDR3. Trimming left V 5 bases short and J 2 bases short, with 6 bases between. Germline V CDR1 and CDR2: SNHLY, FYNNEI. CDR3 amino acids: CASSPTNYGYTF. CDR3 nucleotides: TGTGCCAGCAGTCCCACCAACTATGGCTACACCTTC.

V usage is TRBV19 and J usage is TRBJ1-1, with D perhaps TRBD1 (6 bases). V lost 11 bases, J lost 6 bases, and 25 bases lay in between. The CDR3 consists of 15 residues. In germline, CDR1 is LNHDA, CDR2 SQIVND (reference sequence). DNA for the CDR3: TGTGCCTTACTGTTCGCAGGGGCCGGGGGCCCTGAAGCTTTCTTT. This codes for CALLFAGAGGPEAFF. Variable domain in full (rest from reference TRBV19 and TRBJ1-1): DGGITQSPKYLFRKEGQNVTLSCEQNLNHDAMYWYRQDPGQGLRLIYYSQIVNDFQKGDIAEGYSVSREKKESFPLTVTSAQKNPTAFYLCALLFAGAGGPEAFFGQGTRLTVV.

The V gene is TRBV5-4, the J gene TRBJ2-3; TRBD2 might be the D (6 bases). There are 16 residues in the CDR3. The germline CDR1 and CDR2 sequences are SGHNT and YYREEE (reference sequence). V lost 5 bases and J 6 bases, leaving 22 bases between the germline ends. CDR3 residues: CASSRPGTPFRDTQYF. The DNA for the CDR3 is TGTGCCAGCAGTCGCCCCGGGACTCCGTTTAGGGATACGCAGTATTTT.

The genes are TRBV28 and TRBJ2-7, with D unresolved. CDR1 is MDHEN and CDR2 is SYDVKM in the germline V gene. V was cut by 3 bases and J by 2 bases, with 8 bases left in between. There are 13 residues in the CDR3. The CDR3 sequence is CASSFDQTYEQYF. CDR3 nucleotide sequence: TGTGCCAGCAGTTTTGACCAAACCTACGAGCAGTACTTC.

V is TRBV5-1 and J is TRBJ1-1; TRBD1 aligns across 7 bases. Germline values: CDR1 SGHRS, CDR2 YFSETQ. CDR3 length equals 13 residues. V was pared by 1 base and J by 10 bases, with 7 bases of the junction left unmatched. The CDR3 region is CASSLTGAQVAFF. In nucleotides, the CDR3 is TGCGCCAGCAGCTTGACAGGGGCGCAGGTAGCTTTCTTT.

The chain carries TRBV5-4 and TRBJ2-7, with D possibly matching TRBD2 (7 bases). CDR3 length: 15 amino acids. Germline V gene sequence: CDR1 SGHNT, CDR2 YYREEE (reference sequence). Trimming shortened V by 4 bases and J by 0 bases, and 14 bases separated the two germline ends. In DNA form, the CDR3 reads TGTGCCAGCAGCGGGGGGGGCGGTAGCTCCTACGAGCAGTACTTC. Its protein product is CASSGGGGSSYEQYF.

This clone was counted only a few times. The V and J genes are TRBV11-2 and TRBJ2-1, with a tentative D call TRBD1 (6 bases). The CDR3 is 16 amino acids. V was pared by 7 bases and J by 0 bases, with 16 bases between. The germline gives CDR1 SGHAT, CDR2 FQNNGV. CDR3 in amino acids: CASNLGAGSSYNEQFF. CDR3 nucleotides: TGTGCCAGCAACCTGGGGGCTGGGAGCTCCTACAATGAGCAGTTCTTC.